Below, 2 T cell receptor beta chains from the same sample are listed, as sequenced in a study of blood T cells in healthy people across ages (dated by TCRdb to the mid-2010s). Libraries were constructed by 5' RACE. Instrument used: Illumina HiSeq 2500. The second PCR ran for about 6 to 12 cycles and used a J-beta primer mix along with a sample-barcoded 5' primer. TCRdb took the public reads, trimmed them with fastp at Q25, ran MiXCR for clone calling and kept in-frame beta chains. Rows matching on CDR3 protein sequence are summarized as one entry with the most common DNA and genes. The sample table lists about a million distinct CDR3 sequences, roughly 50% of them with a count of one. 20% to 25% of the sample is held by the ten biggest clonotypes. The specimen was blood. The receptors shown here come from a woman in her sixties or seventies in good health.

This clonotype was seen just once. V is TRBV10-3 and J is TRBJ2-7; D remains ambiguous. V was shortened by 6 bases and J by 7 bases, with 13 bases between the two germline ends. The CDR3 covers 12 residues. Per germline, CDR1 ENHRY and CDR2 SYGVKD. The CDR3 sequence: CAIRLQGNEQYF. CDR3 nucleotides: TGTGCCATCAGACTACAAGGCAATGAGCAGTACTTC.

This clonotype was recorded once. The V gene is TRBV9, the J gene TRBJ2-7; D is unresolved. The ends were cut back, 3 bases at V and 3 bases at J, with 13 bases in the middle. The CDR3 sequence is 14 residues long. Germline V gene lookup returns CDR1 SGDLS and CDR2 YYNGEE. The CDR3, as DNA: TGTGCCAGCAGCGCATCACCGACGGTCTACGAGCAGTACTTC. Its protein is CASSASPTVYEQYF.